This T cell receptor beta chain is drawn from a study of immune evolution from preneoplasia to lung adenocarcinoma. Whole-study findings and limits: Later-stage lesions seemingly showed higher T cell density and diversity than normal lung. Top clone share appeared to fall from AAH through AIS, MIA, adenocarcinoma.

Between 2014 and 2017, patients underwent resection in Japan or China. Histologic diagnosis was independently verified by two lung pathologists. Libraries were prepared by immunoSEQ multiplex PCR; TCRdb keeps only in-frame clonotypes and omits some of them. The sample carries around 3,500 clones, 78% recorded once. Per germline, CDR1 SGHAT and CDR2 FQNNGV. Trimming pared 6 bases from V and 3 bases from J, leaving 11 bases between. The CDR3 covers 13 residues. On this clone itself: What it binds is not known.

The chain has TRBV11-2 and TRBJ1-1; no clear D gene. Sequenced material: FFPE atypical adenomatous hyperplasia tissue from the lung. The subset is: atypical adenomatous hyperplasia (AAH), lung preneoplasia. The clonotype comes from a person aged 70 to 85 with lung adenocarcinoma. The CDR3 spells CASRAPIDTEAFF. The CDR3 nucleotides read TGTGCCAGCAGAGCCCCAATCGACACTGAAGCTTTCTTT.